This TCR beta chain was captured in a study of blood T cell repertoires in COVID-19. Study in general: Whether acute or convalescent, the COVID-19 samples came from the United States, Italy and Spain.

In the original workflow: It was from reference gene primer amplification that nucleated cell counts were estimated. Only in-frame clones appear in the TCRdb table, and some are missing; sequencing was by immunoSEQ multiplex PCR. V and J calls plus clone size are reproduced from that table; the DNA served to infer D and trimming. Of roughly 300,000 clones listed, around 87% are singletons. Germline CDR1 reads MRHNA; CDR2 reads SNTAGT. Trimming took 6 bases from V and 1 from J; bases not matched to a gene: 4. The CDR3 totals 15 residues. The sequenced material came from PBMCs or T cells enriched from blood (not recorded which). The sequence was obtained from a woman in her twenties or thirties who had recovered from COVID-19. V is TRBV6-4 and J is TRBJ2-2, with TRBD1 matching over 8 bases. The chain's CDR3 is CASSAGQGNTGELFF. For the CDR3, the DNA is TGTGCCAGCAGCGCCGGACAGGGGAACACCGGGGAGCTGTTTTTT.